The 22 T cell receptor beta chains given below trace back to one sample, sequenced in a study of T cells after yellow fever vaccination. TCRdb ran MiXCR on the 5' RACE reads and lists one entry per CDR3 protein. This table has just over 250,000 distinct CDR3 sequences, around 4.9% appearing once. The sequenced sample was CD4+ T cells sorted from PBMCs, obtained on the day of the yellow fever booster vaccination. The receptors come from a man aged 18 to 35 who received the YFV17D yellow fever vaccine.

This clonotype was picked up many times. The DNA for the CDR3 is TGTGCCAGCAGTTTAGAACTCGAGGGGCTCGAGCAGTACTTC. Translated: CASSLELEGLEQYF. The chain employs TRBV12-3 or TRBV12-4 and TRBJ2-7, with D tentatively TRBD1 or TRBD2 (5 bases each). This CDR3 has 14 residues. The V gene lost 1 base and the J gene lost 6 bases, with 13 bases spanning the gap.

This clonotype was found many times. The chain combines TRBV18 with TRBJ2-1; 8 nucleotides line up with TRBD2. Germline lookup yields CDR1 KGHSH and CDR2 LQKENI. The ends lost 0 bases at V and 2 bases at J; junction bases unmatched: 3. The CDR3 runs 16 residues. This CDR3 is CASSPPSGGAYNEQFF. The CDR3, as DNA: TGTGCCAGCTCACCACCGAGCGGGGGCGCCTACAATGAGCAGTTCTTC.

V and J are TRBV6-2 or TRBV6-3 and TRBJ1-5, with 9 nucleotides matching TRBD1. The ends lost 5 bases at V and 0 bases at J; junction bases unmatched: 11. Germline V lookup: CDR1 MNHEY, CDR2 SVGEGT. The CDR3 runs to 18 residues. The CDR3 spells CASSQPGQGPSSNQPQHF. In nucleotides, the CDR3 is TGTGCCAGCAGTCAACCGGGACAGGGACCCTCTAGCAATCAGCCCCAGCATTTT.

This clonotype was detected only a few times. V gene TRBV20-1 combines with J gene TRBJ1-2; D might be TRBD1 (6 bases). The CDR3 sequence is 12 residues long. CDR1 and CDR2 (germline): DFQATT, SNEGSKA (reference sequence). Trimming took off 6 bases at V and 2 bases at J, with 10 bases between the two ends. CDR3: CSAKTGNYGYTF. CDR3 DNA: TGCAGTGCCAAGACAGGAAACTATGGCTACACCTTC.

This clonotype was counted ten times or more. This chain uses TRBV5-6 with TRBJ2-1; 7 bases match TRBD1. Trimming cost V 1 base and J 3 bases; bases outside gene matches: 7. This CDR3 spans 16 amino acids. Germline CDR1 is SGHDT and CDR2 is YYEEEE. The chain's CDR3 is CASSLRPGQYYNEQFF. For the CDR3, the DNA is TGTGCCAGCAGCTTGAGACCGGGACAGTACTACAATGAGCAGTTCTTC. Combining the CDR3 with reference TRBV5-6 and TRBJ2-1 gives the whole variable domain DAGVTQSPTHLIKTRGQQVTLRCSPKSGHDTVSWYQQALGQGPQFIFQYYEEEERQRGNFPDRFSGHQFPNYSSELNVNALLLGDSALYLCASSLRPGQYYNEQFFGPGTRLTVL.

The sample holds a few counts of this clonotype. Written as DNA, the CDR3 is TGCAGTGCGCCAGCGGGGGGAAGGAACACCGGGGAGCTGTTTTTT. This sequence encodes CSAPAGGRNTGELFF. This rearrangement joins TRBV20-1 to TRBJ2-2; 9 nucleotides agree with TRBD2. The V segment lost 6 bases and the J segment 1 base; nucleotides outside the gene matches: 6. The CDR3 runs 15 residues. The germline gives CDR1 DFQATT, CDR2 SNEGSKA (reference sequence).

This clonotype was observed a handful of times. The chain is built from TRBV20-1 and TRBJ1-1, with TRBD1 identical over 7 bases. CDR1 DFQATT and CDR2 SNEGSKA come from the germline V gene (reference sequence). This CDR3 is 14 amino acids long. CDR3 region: CRGVEGAMNTEAFF. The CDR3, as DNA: TGCAGGGGGGTGGAGGGGGCTATGAACACTGAAGCTTTCTTT.

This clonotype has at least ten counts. CDR3 residues: CASSLGFEQFF. For the CDR3, the DNA is TGTGCCAGCAGCTTAGGGTTTGAGCAGTTCTTC. This sequence joins TRBV7-8 and TRBJ2-1; no firm D call. CDR1 SGHVS and CDR2 FQNEAQ come from the germline V gene. V gave up 1 base and J gave up 9 bases, with 4 bases separating them. The CDR3 is made up of 11 amino acids. Full variable domain (rest looked up from reference TRBV7-8 and TRBJ2-1): GAGVSQSPRYKVAKRGQDVALRCDPISGHVSLFWYQQALGQGPEFLTYFQNEAQLDKSGLPSDRFFAERPEGSVSTLKIQRTQQEDSAVYLCASSLGFEQFFGPGTRLTVL.

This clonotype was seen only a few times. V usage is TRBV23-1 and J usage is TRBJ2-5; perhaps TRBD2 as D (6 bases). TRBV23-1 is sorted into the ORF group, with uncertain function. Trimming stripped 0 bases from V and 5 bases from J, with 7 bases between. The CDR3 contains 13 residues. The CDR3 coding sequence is TGCGCCAGCAGTCAATCGGCGGGGGAGACCCAGTACTTC. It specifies CASSQSAGETQYF.

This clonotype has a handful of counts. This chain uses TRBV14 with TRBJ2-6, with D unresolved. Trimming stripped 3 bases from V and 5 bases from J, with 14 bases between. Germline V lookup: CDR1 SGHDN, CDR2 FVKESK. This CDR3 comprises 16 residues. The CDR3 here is CASSQGRVFWANVLTF. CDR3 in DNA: TGTGCCAGCAGCCAGGGTAGGGTATTCTGGGCCAACGTCCTGACTTTC.

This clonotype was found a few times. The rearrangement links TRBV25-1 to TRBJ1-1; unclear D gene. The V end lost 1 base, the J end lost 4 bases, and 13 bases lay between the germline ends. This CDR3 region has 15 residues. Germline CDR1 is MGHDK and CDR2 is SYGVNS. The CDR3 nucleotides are TGTGCCAGCAGTGAATTCCATGGGAGAGTCACTGAAGCTTTCTTT. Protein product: CASSEFHGRVTEAFF.

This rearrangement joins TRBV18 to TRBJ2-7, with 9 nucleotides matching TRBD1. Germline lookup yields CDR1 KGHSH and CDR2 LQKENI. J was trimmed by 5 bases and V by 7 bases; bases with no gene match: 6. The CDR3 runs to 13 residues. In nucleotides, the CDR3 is TGTGCCAGCTTTCGGGACAGGGACGACGAGCAGTACGTC. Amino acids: CASFRDRDDEQYV.

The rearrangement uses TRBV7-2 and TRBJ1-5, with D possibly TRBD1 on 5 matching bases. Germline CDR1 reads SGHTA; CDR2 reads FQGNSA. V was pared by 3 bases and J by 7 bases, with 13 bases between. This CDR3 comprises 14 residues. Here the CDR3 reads CASSFGGWGQPQHF. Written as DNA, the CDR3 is TGTGCCAGCAGCTTCGGGGGGTGGGGGCAGCCCCAGCATTTT.

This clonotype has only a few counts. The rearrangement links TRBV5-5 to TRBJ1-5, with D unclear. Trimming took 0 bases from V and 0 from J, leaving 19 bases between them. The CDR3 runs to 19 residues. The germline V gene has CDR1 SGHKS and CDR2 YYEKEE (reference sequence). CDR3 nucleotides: TGTGCCAGCAGCTTGGAGCCTGGGAGGGCCTACTATAGCAATCAGCCCCAGCATTTT. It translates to CASSLEPGRAYYSNQPQHF.

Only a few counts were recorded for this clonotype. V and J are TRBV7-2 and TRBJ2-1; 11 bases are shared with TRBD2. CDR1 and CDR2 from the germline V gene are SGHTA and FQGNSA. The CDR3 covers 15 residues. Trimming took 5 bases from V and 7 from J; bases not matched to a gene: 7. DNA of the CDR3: TGTGCCAGCAGCAGACCGACTAGCGGGGCAAATGAGCAGTTCTTC. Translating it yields CASSRPTSGANEQFF.

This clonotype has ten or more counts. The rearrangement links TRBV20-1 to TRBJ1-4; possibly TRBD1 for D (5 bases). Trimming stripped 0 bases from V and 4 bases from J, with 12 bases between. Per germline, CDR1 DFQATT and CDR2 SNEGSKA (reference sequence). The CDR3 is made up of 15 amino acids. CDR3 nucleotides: TGCAGTGCTAGAGATCAGAGGGGAATTAATGAAAAACTGTTTTTT. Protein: CSARDQRGINEKLFF.

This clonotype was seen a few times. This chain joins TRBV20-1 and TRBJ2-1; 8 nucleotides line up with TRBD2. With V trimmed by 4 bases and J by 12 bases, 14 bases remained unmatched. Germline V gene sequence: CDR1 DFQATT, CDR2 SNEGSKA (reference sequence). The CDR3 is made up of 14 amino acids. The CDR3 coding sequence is TGCAGTGCTATGACCCCCGCGGGGGGCCCGGGGCAGTTCTTC. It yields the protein CSAMTPAGGPGQFF.

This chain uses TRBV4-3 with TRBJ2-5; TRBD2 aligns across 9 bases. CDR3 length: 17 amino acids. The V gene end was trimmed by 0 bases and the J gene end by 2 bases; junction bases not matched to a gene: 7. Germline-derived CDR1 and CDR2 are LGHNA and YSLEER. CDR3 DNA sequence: TGCGCCAGCAGCCAAGAATTAAGAGCGGGAGGACAAGAGACCCAGTACTTC. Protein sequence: CASSQELRAGGQETQYF.

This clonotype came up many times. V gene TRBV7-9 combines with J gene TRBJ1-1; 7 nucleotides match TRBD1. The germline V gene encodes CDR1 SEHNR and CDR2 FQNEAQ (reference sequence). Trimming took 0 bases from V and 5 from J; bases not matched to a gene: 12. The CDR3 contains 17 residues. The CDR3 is CASSLARTGLVATEAFF. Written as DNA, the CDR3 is TGTGCCAGCAGCTTAGCTAGGACAGGTCTCGTTGCTACTGAAGCTTTCTTT.

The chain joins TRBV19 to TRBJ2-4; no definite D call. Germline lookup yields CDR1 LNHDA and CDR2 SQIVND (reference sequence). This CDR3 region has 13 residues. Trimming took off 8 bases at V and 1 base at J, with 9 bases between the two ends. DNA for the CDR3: TGTGCCAGTTGTGGTGGGGCCAAAAACATTCAGTACTTC. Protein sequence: CASCGGAKNIQYF.

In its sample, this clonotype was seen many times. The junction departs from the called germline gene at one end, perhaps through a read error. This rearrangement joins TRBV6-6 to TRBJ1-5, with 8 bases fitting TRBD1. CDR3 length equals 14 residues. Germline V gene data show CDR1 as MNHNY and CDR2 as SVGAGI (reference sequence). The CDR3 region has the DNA TGTGCCAGCAGTTACGGACAGGGCAAACAGCCCCAGCATTTT. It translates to CASSYGQGKQPQHF.

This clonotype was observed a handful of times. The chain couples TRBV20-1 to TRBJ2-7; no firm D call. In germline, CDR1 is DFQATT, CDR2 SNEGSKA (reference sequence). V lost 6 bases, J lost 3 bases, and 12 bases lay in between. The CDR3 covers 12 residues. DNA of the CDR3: TGCAGTGCCAACGGACCAAACTACGAGCAGTACGTC. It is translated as CSANGPNYEQYV.